This TCR beta chain was recorded in a study of beta chain features in type 1 diabetes. The CDR3 spans 16 residues. V shed 7 bases and J 7 bases; nucleotides not matched to a gene: 9. Looked up from germline, CDR1 is SGHTA and CDR2 is FQGNSA. A note on this clone: Its antigen remains unknown.

Study-wide findings and caveats: Patients showed naive, central memory and Treg TCRB repertoires that appeared more similar than those of healthy donors. The study notes PCR might favor shorter templates equally in patients and controls.

Expressed TCRB transcripts got sequenced, as all isolated RNA was reverse transcribed. The method was immunoSEQ multiplex PCR; TCRdb's version includes in-frame clones alone and lacks a portion of them. The sample lists some 150,000 clones, around 10% occurring once. This TCR was sampled from a man aged 18-30 years in good health. The sample was central memory CD4+ T cells from blood. V usage is TRBV7-2 and J usage is TRBJ2-2; 13 bases are shared with TRBD2. CDR3 nucleotides: TGTGCCAGCAAGCTACTAGCGGGAGGGCCGATCGGGGAGCTGTTTTTT. Translating gives CASKLLAGGPIGELFF.